The rows below give T cell receptor beta chains drawn from one sample of a study of blood T cell repertoires in COVID-19. Produced via immunoSEQ multiplex PCR; TCRdb's table is partial and in-frame only. This repertoire shows roughly 140,000 clones, roughly 88% found once; its top ten account for about 1.7%. Sequenced input: peripheral blood. The receptors were sampled from a man between 65 and 85 years old with acute or convalescent COVID-19. Both conserved end residues are part of each CDR3. The D gene is left open where the match is weak. Size values are once, few and many counts, or a class for expanded clones, and some rows have none.

. TRBJ1-2 TRBV24-1 . TGTGCCACCAGTTCTGGGAGAGGTTTGAGTGGCTACACCTTC CATSSGRGLSGYTF
few TRBJ2-7 TRBV5-1 TRBD2 TGCGCCAGCAGCTTGGGGGGACTAGCGGGAGGGCGCGAGCAGTACTTC CASSLGGLAGGREQYF
. TRBJ2-3 TRBV5-1 TRBD2 TGCGCCAGCAGCTTGAGGACTAGCCGAAGCACAGATACGCAGTATTTT CASSLRTSRSTDTQYF
. TRBJ2-7 TRBV24-1 TRBD1 TGTGCCACCAGTGATCCACGGGACAGAACCTACGAGCAGTACTTC CATSDPRDRTYEQYF
. TRBJ2-5 TRBV5-1 TRBD2 TGCGCCAGCAGGGGACTAGCGGGGGCCCAAGAGACCCAGTACTTC CASRGLAGAQETQYF
. TRBJ2-2 TRBV7-3 TRBD1 TGTGCCAGCAGCCCAGGGACAGACACCGGGGAGCTGTTTTTT CASSPGTDTGELFF
. TRBJ1-2 TRBV4-1 . TGCGCCAGCAGCCAAGATGGGACATCAAGGGGCTATGGCTACACCTTC CASSQDGTSRGYGYTF
. TRBJ1-1 TRBV2 . TGTGCCAGCAGTGCCTTGGAGATAACGAACACTGAAGCTTTCTTT CASSALEITNTEAFF
. TRBJ2-3 TRBV3-1/TRBV3-2 . TGTGCCAGCAGCCAAGGAAGCCTCTCTAGCACAGATACGCAGTATTTT CASSQGSLSSTDTQYF
. TRBJ1-2 TRBV6-5 TRBD1 TGTGCCAGCAGCCCACAGGGGCCGCGGGGCGGCTACACCTTC CASSPQGPRGGYTF
. TRBJ1-4 TRBV7-9 TRBD1 TGTGCCAGCAGCTTACAGTCAGGGGGTAGAGAAAAACTGTTTTTT CASSLQSGGREKLFF
. TRBJ2-3 TRBV4-1 TRBD2 TGCGCCAGCAGCCTTAGCGGGGGTCCCTTTAGCACAGATACGCAGTATTTT CASSLSGGPFSTDTQYF
. TRBJ1-4 TRBV28 . TGTGCCAGCACCCTGATTAGGGGGGGAAAACTGTTTTTT CASTLIRGGKLFF
. TRBJ1-2 TRBV9 TRBD1 TGTGCCAGCAGCGTGCGTCAGGGGGAAGGCTACACCTTC CASSVRQGEGYTF
. TRBJ1-6 TRBV6-6 TRBD1 TGTGCCAGCAGTTCCCGACGGACAGGGACTGAATCACCCCTCCACTTT CASSSRRTGTESPLHF
. TRBJ2-1 TRBV5-1 . TGCGCCAGCAGCCCTCATAAGGGAACAGGGAATAATGAGCAGTTCTTC CASSPHKGTGNNEQFF
. TRBJ2-2 TRBV14 TRBD1 TGTGCCAGCAGCCCTAGGACAGGCCGTAGGTCCGGGGAGCTGTTTTTT CASSPRTGRRSGELFF
few TRBJ1-3 TRBV9 . TGTGCCAGCAGTGGTGGGAGCGAAGGAAACACCATATATTTT CASSGGSEGNTIYF
. TRBJ1-2 TRBV28 TRBD1 TGTGCCAGCAGTTTAGGGACAGGGACCGGGGAGGGCTACACCTTC CASSLGTGTGEGYTF
. TRBJ2-5 TRBV2 TRBD2 TGTGCCAGCAGTGAGAGTCTAGCGGATCCTTCAGAGACCCAGTACTTC CASSESLADPSETQYF
few TRBJ1-4 TRBV12-3/TRBV12-4 . TGTGCCAGCCGGAGAACTAATGAAAAACTGTTTTTT CASRRTNEKLFF
. TRBJ1-5 TRBV19 TRBD1 TGTGCCAGTACGGGTAAGGGGGCTTTAAGCAATCAGCCCCAGCATTTT CASTGKGALSNQPQHF
. TRBJ1-5 TRBV6-5 TRBD1 TGTGCCAGCAGTCCGGACAGGGACCAGCCCCAGCATTTT CASSPDRDQPQHF
. TRBJ2-5 TRBV5-4 TRBD2 TGTGCCAGCAGCACGGGACTAGCGGGTAAAGAGACCCAGTACTTC CASSTGLAGKETQYF
. TRBJ1-1 TRBV3-1/TRBV3-2 . TGTGCCAGCAGCCAAAGGCGGGGCCGGCGAGCTTTCTTT CASSQRRGRRAFF
. TRBJ2-2 TRBV6-5 TRBD1 TGTGCCAGCAGATCACAGGGGGACACCGGGGAGCTGTTTTTT CASRSQGDTGELFF
. TRBJ2-3 TRBV6-4 TRBD2 TGTGCCAGCAGTCCCGGGGGGGCCCCAGATACGCAGTATTTT CASSPGGAPDTQYF
. TRBJ1-5 TRBV3-1/TRBV3-2 . TGTGCCAGCAGCCAAAGCCCCCTTGACAATCAGCCCCAGCATTTT CASSQSPLDNQPQHF
once TRBJ1-2 TRBV3-1/TRBV3-2 . TGTGCCAGCAGCCAAGTCTCCGAGGCCTATGGCTACACCTTC CASSQVSEAYGYTF
. TRBJ1-4 TRBV2 . TGTGCCAGCAGTAGGTGGGCGAATAATGAAAAACTGTTTTTT CASSRWANNEKLFF
. TRBJ2-1 TRBV24-1 . TGTGCCACCAGTGACCGGAATTACCCGACGGGAGAGCAGTTCTTC CATSDRNYPTGEQFF
. TRBJ2-5 TRBV7-9 TRBD1 TGTGCCAGCAGCTTCTCAGGGGGCCGGGAGACCCAGTACTTC CASSFSGGRETQYF
. TRBJ1-4 TRBV11-2 . TGTGCCAGCAGCTCCGGCCCGCTAGGTGAAAAACTGTTTTTT CASSSGPLGEKLFF